This TCR beta chain was identified in a study of blood T cell repertoires in COVID-19. Study-wide context: Italy, Spain and the United States were the sources of the convalescent and acute COVID-19 samples.

Original processing methods: By means of reference gene primer amplification, nucleated cell counts were estimated. Some clones are missing from TCRdb's copy, which holds only in-frame ones; the method was immunoSEQ multiplex PCR. Clone size and the V and J calls come from that table; the DNA yielded D and trimming. The sample holds 100,000 to 150,000 clones, around 90% seen once. Sequenced material: peripheral blood. This receptor was taken from a human donor in a cohort sampled during active COVID-19.

The CDR3 DNA is TGTGCCACCAGTCTACGGACAGGGAATTCACCCCTCCACTTT. This gives the protein CATSLRTGNSPLHF. V and J are TRBV15 and TRBJ1-6; 8 bases fit TRBD1. Germline CDR1 LNHNV, CDR2 YYDKDF (reference sequence). Trimming at V came to 6 bases and at J to 7 bases, leaving 5 bases not matched to a gene. The CDR3 spans 14 residues.